This T cell receptor (beta chain) is from a study of blood T cell repertoires in COVID-19. Study-level information: Samples of COVID-19 (acute and convalescent) were obtained from the United States, Italy and Spain. From T cells, B-cell-depleted T cells, or PBMCs came the material, which was cDNA or gDNA.

In the original analysis: Cell counts per sample came from amplifying reference gene primers. TCRdb's table, derived via immunoSEQ multiplex PCR, lists solely in-frame clones and lacks some. That table supplies the V and J calls and clone size; D and trimming were determined from the DNA. Here the sample spans about 150,000 clones, about four fifths being singletons. The CDR3 is 18 amino acids. Germline V lookup: CDR1 LNHNV, CDR2 YYDKDF (reference sequence). V trimming: 1 base; J trimming: 7 bases; junction bases outside the gene matches: 17. The sequence was collected from a man between 65 and 85 years old with acute or convalescent COVID-19. The sample consisted of peripheral blood. V is TRBV15 and J is TRBJ1-2, with TRBD1 matching 8 bases. The DNA for the CDR3 is TGTGCCACCAGCAGAGGACTTAGTGTGGGACAGGTTAGATTTGGCTACACCTTC. It translates to CATSRGLSVGQVRFGYTF. The full variable domain, completed using reference TRBV15 and TRBJ1-2, is DAMVIQNPRYQVTQFGKPVTLSCSQTLNHNVMYWYQQKSSQAPKLLFHYYDKDFNNEADTPDNFQSRRPNTSFCFLDIRSPGLGDTAMYLCATSRGLSVGQVRFGYTFGSGTRLTVV.